This TCR beta chain came from a study of identical twins. This clonotype came up many times. The CDR3 runs 14 residues. Trimming removed 7 bases at V and 8 bases at J, with 15 bases between. TCRdb re-called the 5' RACE reads with MiXCR, one entry per CDR3 protein. The sample carries hundreds of thousands of distinct CDR3 sequences, approximately 9% recorded once. The sample comprised memory (CD45RO+) T cells sorted from blood. The clonotype originates from a woman under 30 in good health. The chain carries TRBV12-3 or TRBV12-4 and TRBJ1-6; D call uncertain. CDR3 protein: CASTRMALDSPLHF. The DNA of the CDR3 is TGTGCCAGCACCCGAATGGCCCTAGATTCACCCCTCCACTTT.